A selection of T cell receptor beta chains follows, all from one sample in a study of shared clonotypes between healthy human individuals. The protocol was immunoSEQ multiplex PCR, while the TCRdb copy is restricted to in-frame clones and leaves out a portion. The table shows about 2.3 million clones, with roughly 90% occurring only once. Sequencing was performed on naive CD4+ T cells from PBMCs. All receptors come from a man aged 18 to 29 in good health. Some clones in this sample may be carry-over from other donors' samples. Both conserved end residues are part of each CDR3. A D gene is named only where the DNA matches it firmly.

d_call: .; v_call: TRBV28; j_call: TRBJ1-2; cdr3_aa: CASSSYGTAPTYGYTF; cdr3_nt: TGTGCCAGCAGTTCTTACGGGACTGCTCCTACCTATGGCTACACCTTC
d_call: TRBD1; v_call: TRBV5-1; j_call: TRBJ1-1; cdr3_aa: CASSLATGGMNTEAFF; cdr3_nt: TGCGCCAGCAGCTTGGCGACAGGGGGGATGAACACTGAAGCTTTCTTT
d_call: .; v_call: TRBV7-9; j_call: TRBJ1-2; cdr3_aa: CASSLRGIRDGYTF; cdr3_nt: TGTGCCAGCAGCTTGAGGGGGATCAGGGATGGCTACACCTTC
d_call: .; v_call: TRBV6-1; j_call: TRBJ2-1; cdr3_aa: CASQGVGNNEQFF; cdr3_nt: TGTGCCAGCCAGGGAGTTGGAAACAATGAGCAGTTCTTC
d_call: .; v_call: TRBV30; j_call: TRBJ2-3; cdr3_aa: CAWRQTLPVTQYF; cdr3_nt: TGTGCCTGGAGACAAACCCTACCTGTGACGCAGTATTTT
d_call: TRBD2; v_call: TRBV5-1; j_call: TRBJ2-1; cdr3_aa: CASRFLAGSQVGEQFF; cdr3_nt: TGCGCCAGCAGGTTTCTAGCGGGATCCCAGGTAGGGGAGCAGTTCTTC
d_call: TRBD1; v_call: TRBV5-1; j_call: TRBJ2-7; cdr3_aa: CASSLVGTGGYEQYF; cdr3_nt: TGCGCCAGCAGCTTGGTCGGGACAGGGGGCTACGAGCAGTACTTC
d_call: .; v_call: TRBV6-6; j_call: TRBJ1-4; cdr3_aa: CASRGPQGGEKLFF; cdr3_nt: TGTGCCAGCAGGGGACCCCAAGGGGGTGAAAAACTGTTTTTT
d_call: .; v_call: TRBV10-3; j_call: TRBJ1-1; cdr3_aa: CAIMDRDYTEAFF; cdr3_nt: TGTGCCATCATGGACAGAGACTACACTGAAGCTTTCTTT
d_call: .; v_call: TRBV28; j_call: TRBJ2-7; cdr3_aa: CASIRGGSYEQYF; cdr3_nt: TGTGCCAGCATACGGGGCGGTTCCTACGAGCAGTACTTC
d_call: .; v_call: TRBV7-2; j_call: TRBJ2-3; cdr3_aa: CASSLDREADTQYF; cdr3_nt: TGTGCCAGCAGCTTAGACAGGGAGGCAGATACGCAGTATTTT
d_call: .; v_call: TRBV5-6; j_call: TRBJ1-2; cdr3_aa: CASSLGTAYGYTF; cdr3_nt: TGTGCCAGCAGCCTCGGGACTGCCTATGGCTACACCTTC
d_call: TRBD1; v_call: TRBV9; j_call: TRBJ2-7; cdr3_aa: CASSATGASYEQYF; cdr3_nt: TGTGCCAGCAGCGCTACAGGGGCCTCCTACGAGCAGTACTTC
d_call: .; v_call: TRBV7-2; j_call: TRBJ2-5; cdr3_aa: CASSLFVSETQYF; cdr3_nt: TGTGCCAGCAGCTTATTTGTTTCGGAGACCCAGTACTTC
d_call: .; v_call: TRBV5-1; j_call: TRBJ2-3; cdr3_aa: CASRDGWSDTQYF; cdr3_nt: TGCGCCAGCAGGGACGGGTGGTCAGATACGCAGTATTTT